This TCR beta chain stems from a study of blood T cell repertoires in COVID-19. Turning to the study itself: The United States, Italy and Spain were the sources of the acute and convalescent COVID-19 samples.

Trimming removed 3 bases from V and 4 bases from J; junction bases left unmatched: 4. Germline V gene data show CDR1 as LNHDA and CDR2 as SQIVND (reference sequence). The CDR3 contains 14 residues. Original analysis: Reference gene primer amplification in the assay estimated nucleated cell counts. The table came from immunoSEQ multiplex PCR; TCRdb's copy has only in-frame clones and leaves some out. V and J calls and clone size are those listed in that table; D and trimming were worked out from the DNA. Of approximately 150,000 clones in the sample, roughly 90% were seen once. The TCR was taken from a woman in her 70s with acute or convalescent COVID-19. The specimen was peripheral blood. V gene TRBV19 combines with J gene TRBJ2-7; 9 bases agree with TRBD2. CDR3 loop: CASSMGREGYEQYF. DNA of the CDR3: TGTGCCAGTAGTATGGGGCGGGAGGGGTACGAGCAGTACTTC.